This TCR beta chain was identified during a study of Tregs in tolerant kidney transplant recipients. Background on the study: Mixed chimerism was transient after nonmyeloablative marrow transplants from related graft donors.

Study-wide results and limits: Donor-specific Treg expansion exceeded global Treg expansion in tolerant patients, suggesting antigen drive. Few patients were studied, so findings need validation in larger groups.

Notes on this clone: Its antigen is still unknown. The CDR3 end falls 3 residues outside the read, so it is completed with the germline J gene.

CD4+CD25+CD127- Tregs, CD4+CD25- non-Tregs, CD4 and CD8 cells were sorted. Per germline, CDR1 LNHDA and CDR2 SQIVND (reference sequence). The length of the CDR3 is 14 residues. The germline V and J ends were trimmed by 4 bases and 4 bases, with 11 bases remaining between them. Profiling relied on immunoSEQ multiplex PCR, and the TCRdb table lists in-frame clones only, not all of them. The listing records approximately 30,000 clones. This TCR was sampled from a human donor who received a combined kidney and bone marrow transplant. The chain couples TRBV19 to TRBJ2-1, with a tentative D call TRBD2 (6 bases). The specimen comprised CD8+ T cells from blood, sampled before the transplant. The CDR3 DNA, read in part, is TGTGCCAGTAGTACGGCTAGCGCGTACAATGAG. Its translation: CASSTASAYNE. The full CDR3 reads CASSTASAYNEQFF. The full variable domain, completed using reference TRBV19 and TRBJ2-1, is DGGITQSPKYLFRKEGQNVTLSCEQNLNHDAMYWYRQDPGQGLRLIYYSQIVNDFQKGDIAEGYSVSREKKESFPLTVTSAQKNPTAFYLCASSTASAYNEQFFGPGTRLTVL.